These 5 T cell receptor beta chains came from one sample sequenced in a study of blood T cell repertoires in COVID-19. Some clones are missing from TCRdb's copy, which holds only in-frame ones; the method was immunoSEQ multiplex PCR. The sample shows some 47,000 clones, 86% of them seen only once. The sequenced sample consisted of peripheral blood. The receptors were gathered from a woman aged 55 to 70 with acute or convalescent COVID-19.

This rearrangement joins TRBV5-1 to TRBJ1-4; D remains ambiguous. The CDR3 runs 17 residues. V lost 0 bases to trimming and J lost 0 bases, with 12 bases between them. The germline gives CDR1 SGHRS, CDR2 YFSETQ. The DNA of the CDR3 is TGCGCCAGCAGCTTGGGCGCAGGCCTCACAACTAATGAAAAACTGTTTTTT. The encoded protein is CASSLGAGLTTNEKLFF.

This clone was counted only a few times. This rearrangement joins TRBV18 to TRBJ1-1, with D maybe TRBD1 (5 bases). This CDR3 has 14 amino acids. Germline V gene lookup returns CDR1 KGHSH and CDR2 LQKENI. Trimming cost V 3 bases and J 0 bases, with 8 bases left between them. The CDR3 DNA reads TGTGCCAGCTCACCGGACATCATGAACACTGAAGCTTTCTTT. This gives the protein CASSPDIMNTEAFF. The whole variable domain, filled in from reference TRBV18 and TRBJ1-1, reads NAGVMQNPRHLVRRRGQEARLRCSPMKGHSHVYWYRQLPEEGLKFMVYLQKENIIDESGMPKERFSAEFPKEGPSILRIQQVVRGDSAAYFCASSPDIMNTEAFFGQGTRLTVV.

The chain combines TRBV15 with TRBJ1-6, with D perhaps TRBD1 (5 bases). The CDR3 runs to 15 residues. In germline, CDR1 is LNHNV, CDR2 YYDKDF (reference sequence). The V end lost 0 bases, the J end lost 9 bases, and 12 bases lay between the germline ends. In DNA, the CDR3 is TGTGCCACCAGCAGAGATGTCCAGGGCGGTTCACCCCTCCACTTT. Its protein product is CATSRDVQGGSPLHF.

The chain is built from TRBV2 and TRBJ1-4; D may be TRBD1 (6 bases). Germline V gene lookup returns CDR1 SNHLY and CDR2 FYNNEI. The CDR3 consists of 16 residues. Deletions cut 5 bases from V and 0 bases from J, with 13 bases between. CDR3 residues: CASSFAQGPTNEKLFF. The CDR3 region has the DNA TGTGCCAGCAGTTTCGCTCAGGGGCCAACTAATGAAAAACTGTTTTTT.

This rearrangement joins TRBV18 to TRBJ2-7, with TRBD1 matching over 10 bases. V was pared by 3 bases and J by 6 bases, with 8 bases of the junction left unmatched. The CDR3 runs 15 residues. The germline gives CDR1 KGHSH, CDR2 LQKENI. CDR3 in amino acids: CASSPSSTGGLEQYF. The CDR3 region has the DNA TGTGCCAGCTCACCTTCTTCGACAGGGGGCCTCGAGCAGTACTTC.